The 28 T cell receptor beta chains presented below share a single source sample, sequenced in a study of cytomegalovirus exposure and HLA in healthy donors. 60 Vbeta and 13 Jbeta primers were used in PCR. Generated by immunoSEQ multiplex PCR, the TCRdb table keeps only in-frame clones and is missing some. The sample carries some 150,000 clones, 70% to 80% recorded once. Sequences were obtained from PBMCs. The source is a young man in good health and CMV-seropositive.

This clone was observed once. The rearrangement joins TRBV11-2 to TRBJ2-5, with D possibly being TRBD2 (5 bases). The CDR3 is made up of 14 amino acids. Trimming took off 3 bases at V and 1 base at J, with 9 bases between the two ends. Looked up from germline, CDR1 is SGHAT and CDR2 is FQNNGV. The CDR3 DNA reads as TGTGCCAGCAGCTTCGGACTGTTCCAAGAGACCCAGTACTTC. Protein product: CASSFGLFQETQYF. Complete variable domain (other parts from reference TRBV11-2 and TRBJ2-5): EAGVAQSPRYKIIEKRQSVAFWCNPISGHATLYWYQQILGQGPKLLIQFQNNGVVDDSQLPKDRFSAERLKGVDSTLKIQPAKLEDSAVYLCASSFGLFQETQYFGPGTRLLVL.

The CDR3 is CASSSGTNTEAFF. CDR3 nucleotides: TGTGCCAGCAGCTCCGGGACAAACACTGAAGCTTTCTTT. The chain joins TRBV11-2 to TRBJ1-1; a weak D match, TRBD1 (6 bases). Looked up from germline, CDR1 is SGHAT and CDR2 is FQNNGV. Trimming removed 4 bases from V and 2 bases from J, with 8 bases in between. The CDR3 length is 13 residues. The full variable domain, in which reference TRBV11-2 and TRBJ1-1 provide the parts outside the CDR3, is EAGVAQSPRYKIIEKRQSVAFWCNPISGHATLYWYQQILGQGPKLLIQFQNNGVVDDSQLPKDRFSAERLKGVDSTLKIQPAKLEDSAVYLCASSSGTNTEAFFGQGTRLTVV.

The chain links TRBV7-8 to TRBJ2-1; TRBD2 aligns across 10 bases. V gave up 6 bases and J gave up 6 bases; unmatched junction bases: 8. The CDR3 loop spans 15 amino acids. Per the germline V gene, CDR1 is SGHVS and CDR2 is FQNEAQ. This chain's CDR3 is CASRWLAGATNEQFF. CDR3 in DNA: TGTGCCAGCAGATGGCTAGCGGGAGCTACCAATGAGCAGTTCTTC. The full variable domain, its missing parts supplied by reference TRBV7-8 and TRBJ2-1, is GAGVSQSPRYKVAKRGQDVALRCDPISGHVSLFWYQQALGQGPEFLTYFQNEAQLDKSGLPSDRFFAERPEGSVSTLKIQRTQQEDSAVYLCASRWLAGATNEQFFGPGTRLTVL.

As concerns this clone: Within the sample, other DNA sequences also encode this same CDR3. The rearrangement joins TRBV18 to TRBJ1-2; unclear D gene. The CDR3 length is 15 residues. Trimming pared 3 bases from V and 0 bases from J, leaving 11 bases between. The germline V gene encodes CDR1 KGHSH and CDR2 LQKENI. The CDR3 bases are TGTGCCAGCTCACCTGGAAGGGAGGCTAACTATGGCTACACCTTC. Protein product: CASSPGREANYGYTF. Combining the CDR3 with reference TRBV18 and TRBJ1-2 gives the whole variable domain NAGVMQNPRHLVRRRGQEARLRCSPMKGHSHVYWYRQLPEEGLKFMVYLQKENIIDESGMPKERFSAEFPKEGPSILRIQQVVRGDSAAYFCASSPGREANYGYTFGSGTRLTVV.

The rearrangement uses TRBV10-3 and TRBJ2-3; 8 bases map to TRBD2. Germline V gives CDR1 ENHRY, CDR2 SYGVKD. J lost 5 bases, V lost 3 bases, and 7 bases had no gene match. The CDR3 runs to 15 residues. The CDR3 protein is CAISEGELAGDTQYF. The CDR3 DNA reads as TGTGCCATCAGTGAAGGCGAGCTAGCGGGAGATACGCAGTATTTT.

The rearrangement joins TRBV19 to TRBJ2-6; D gene uncertain. The CDR3 sequence is 17 residues long. From germline, CDR1 is LNHDA and CDR2 SQIVND (reference sequence). V was trimmed by 3 bases and J by 4 bases, leaving 16 bases between them. The CDR3 DNA follows: TGTGCCAGTAGTATCCAGACTCTATTGTCCGGGGCCAACGTCCTGACTTTC. Amino acid sequence: CASSIQTLLSGANVLTF.

The J gene is TRBJ2-7, the V gene TRBV6-5, with D possibly being TRBD2 (5 bases). CDR1 is MNHEY, CDR2 SVGAGI, per germline. The CDR3 runs to 15 residues. V was clipped by 8 bases and J by 0 bases, with 17 bases between them. CDR3 nucleotide sequence: TGTGCCAGCTTCTCATGGGGAGAAAGCTCCTACGAGCAGTACTTC. It encodes CASFSWGESSYEQYF.

The chain combines TRBV4-2 with TRBJ1-1, with D unresolved. This CDR3 contains 14 residues. V lost 1 base, J lost 3 bases, and 9 bases lay in between. Looked up from germline, CDR1 is LGHNA and CDR2 is YNFKEQ. CDR3: CASSQVEEDTEAFF. The CDR3 DNA reads TGTGCCAGCAGCCAAGTCGAGGAGGACACTGAAGCTTTCTTT.

This clone was found once. The chain has TRBV2 and TRBJ1-3; 11 bases match TRBD1. The CDR3 covers 18 residues. The J segment lost 2 bases and the V segment lost 6 bases, leaving 12 bases of the junction unmatched. Per the germline V gene, CDR1 is SNHLY and CDR2 is FYNNEI. Written as DNA, the CDR3 is TGTGCCAGCAGGAGGGGACAGGGGGGTTTTTTTGCTGGAAACACCATATATTTT. Translating it yields CASRRGQGGFFAGNTIYF.

The chain couples TRBV5-1 to TRBJ1-3; a possible D gene is TRBD1 (6 bases). Looked up from germline, CDR1 is SGHRS and CDR2 is YFSETQ. CDR3 size: 15 residues. Trimming took off 4 bases at V and 4 bases at J, with 15 bases between the two ends. The CDR3 sequence is CASSASGTRGNTIYF. The CDR3 nucleotides are TGCGCCAGCAGCGCCTCCGGGACACGGGGAAACACCATATATTTT.

This clone has a handful of counts. The V gene is TRBV7-9, the J gene TRBJ2-5; TRBD1 matches 7 bases. CDR3 size: 17 residues. Trimming took 2 bases from V and 1 from J; bases not matched to a gene: 10. Germline lookup yields CDR1 SEHNR and CDR2 FQNEAQ (reference sequence). The CDR3 loop reads CASSLLLGRDSQETQYF. The CDR3 DNA is TGTGCCAGCAGCTTACTCCTGGGCAGGGACAGCCAAGAGACCCAGTACTTC.

V is TRBV6-1 and J is TRBJ1-1; D is unclear. The germline V gene encodes CDR1 MNHNS and CDR2 SASEGT. This CDR3 has 12 amino acids. Trimming removed 3 bases from V and 3 bases from J, with 5 bases in between. This CDR3 is CASSESDTEAFF. CDR3 nucleotide sequence: TGTGCCAGCAGTGAGAGTGACACTGAAGCTTTCTTT.

The chain uses TRBV7-9 and TRBJ2-1, with 9 bases aligning to TRBD2. Germline V gene data show CDR1 as SEHNR and CDR2 as FQNEAQ (reference sequence). The ends lost 1 base at V and 8 bases at J; junction bases unmatched: 6. The CDR3 loop spans 15 amino acids. The CDR3 nucleotides are TGTGCCAGCAGCTTAGGGCTAGCGGGACGGGATGAGCAGTTCTTC. This codes for CASSLGLAGRDEQFF.

This chain connects TRBV11-2 to TRBJ1-1; D unclear. Germline V gene sequence: CDR1 SGHAT, CDR2 FQNNGV. The CDR3 is 14 residues long. V was trimmed by 5 bases and J by 1 base, leaving 11 bases between them. This CDR3 reads CASSLALGNTEAFF. The CDR3 DNA reads as TGTGCCAGCAGCCTCGCTCTCGGGAACACTGAAGCTTTCTTT.

The chain has TRBV4-1 and TRBJ1-1; 10 bases fit TRBD1. Per the germline V gene, CDR1 is MGHRA and CDR2 is YSYEKL. Germline trimming cut 7 bases from V and 3 bases from J; bases unmatched to any gene: 8. The CDR3 consists of 15 residues. CDR3 in amino acids: CASTPGQGVDTEAFF. In nucleotides, the CDR3 is TGCGCCAGCACCCCCGGACAGGGGGTAGACACTGAAGCTTTCTTT.

V and J are TRBV4-3 and TRBJ2-3, with D perhaps TRBD2 (7 bases). Trimming took off 8 bases at V and 1 base at J, with 13 bases between the two ends. There are 14 residues in the CDR3. Germline V gives CDR1 LGHNA, CDR2 YSLEER. CDR3 in amino acids: CASCRGGGTDTQYF. For the CDR3, the DNA is TGCGCCAGCTGCAGAGGGGGGGGCACAGATACGCAGTATTTT.

The chain joins TRBV9 to TRBJ1-1; D is possibly TRBD1 (5 bases). The CDR3 length is 14 residues. V was pared by 4 bases and J by 0 bases, with 10 bases between. CDR1 SGDLS and CDR2 YYNGEE come from the germline V gene. CDR3 bases: TGTGCCAGCAGCCCCGACAGCTTGAACACTGAAGCTTTCTTT. It yields the protein CASSPDSLNTEAFF. The full variable domain, rest sourced from reference TRBV9 and TRBJ1-1, is DSGVTQTPKHLITATGQRVTLRCSPRSGDLSVYWYQQSLDQGLQFLIQYYNGEERAKGNILERFSAQQFPDLHSELNLSSLELGDSALYFCASSPDSLNTEAFFGQGTRLTVV.

This clone appeared a single time. The chain combines TRBV11-3 with TRBJ2-2, with 7 positions matching TRBD1. V was clipped by 1 base and J by 1 base; unmatched bases: 3. The CDR3 loop spans 16 amino acids. Germline lookup yields CDR1 SGHNT and CDR2 YENEEA. Here the CDR3 DNA reads TGTGCCAGCAGCTTAGGAACAGGGGTGAACACCGGGGAGCTGTTTTTT. Amino acids: CASSLGTGVNTGELFF.

This chain uses TRBV6-4 with TRBJ2-1; D may be TRBD2 (5 bases). The CDR3 spans 17 residues. The ends were cut back, 3 bases at V and 6 bases at J, with 21 bases in the middle. Germline V gene sequence: CDR1 MRHNA, CDR2 SNTAGT. This CDR3 is CASSELSRLANPNEQFF. As DNA, the CDR3 is TGTGCCAGCAGTGAGCTTAGCCGGCTAGCTAATCCCAATGAGCAGTTCTTC.

The chain couples TRBV30 to TRBJ2-1; D ambiguous. The CDR3 contains 13 residues. CDR1 is GTSNPN, CDR2 SVGIG, per germline (reference sequence). The V end lost 3 bases, the J end lost 4 bases, and 10 bases lay between the germline ends. The CDR3, as DNA: TGTGCCTGGAGCCCCAGGTCTTACAATGAGCAGTTCTTC. It is translated as CAWSPRSYNEQFF.

The chain uses TRBV2 and TRBJ2-5, with D possibly TRBD2 on 5 matching bases. Germline V gene sequence: CDR1 SNHLY, CDR2 FYNNEI. The CDR3 runs to 11 residues. V was pared by 8 bases and J by 4 bases, with 8 bases between. Here the CDR3 reads CASGAGETQYF. The CDR3 DNA reads TGTGCCAGCGGTGCGGGAGAGACCCAGTACTTC.

This clone was observed a handful of times. The rearrangement joins TRBV6-5 to TRBJ2-7; 7 bases are a match to TRBD2. The V gene end was trimmed by 2 bases and the J gene end by 0 bases; junction bases not matched to a gene: 7. CDR1 is MNHEY and CDR2 is SVGAGI in the germline V gene. There are 16 residues in the CDR3. CDR3 DNA sequence: TGTGCCAGCAGTTACGGTGGTGGCGGGAGCTCCTACGAGCAGTACTTC. It encodes CASSYGGGGSSYEQYF.

In its sample, this clone was seen once. One end of the junction varies from germline; a read error may be responsible. V usage is TRBV2 and J usage is TRBJ1-5; D is undetermined. The CDR3 loop spans 12 amino acids. In germline, CDR1 is SNHLY, CDR2 FYNNEI. Here the CDR3 DNA reads TGTGCCAGCAGTGGAAACCCGGGTCATGAGAATTTT. This codes for CASSGNPGHENF. The full variable domain, its missing parts supplied by reference TRBV2 and TRBJ1-5, is EPEVTQTPSHQVTQMGQEVILRCVPISNHLYFYWYRQILGQKVEFLVSFYNNEISEKSEIFDDQFSVERPDGSNFTLKIRSTKLEDSAMYFCASSGNPGHENFGDGTRLSIL.

The chain carries TRBV5-4 and TRBJ2-7; 9 positions agree with TRBD1. Germline values: CDR1 SGHNT, CDR2 YYREEE (reference sequence). CDR3 size: 17 residues. V dropped 1 base and J dropped 0; count of bases not matched to a gene: 8. CDR3 region: CASSLMTGGSSSYEQYF. CDR3 nucleotide sequence: TGTGCCAGCAGCTTGATGACAGGGGGTTCAAGCTCCTACGAGCAGTACTTC.

This rearrangement joins TRBV29-1 to TRBJ1-6; TRBD1 matches at 7 bases. The J segment lost 4 bases and the V segment lost 5 bases, leaving 8 bases of the junction unmatched. Looked up from germline, CDR1 is SQVTM and CDR2 is ANQGSEA. The CDR3 length is 15 residues. The CDR3 sequence: CSVQQGPGYNSPLHF. DNA of the CDR3: TGCAGCGTTCAACAGGGGCCAGGGTATAATTCACCCCTCCACTTT.

This rearrangement joins TRBV2 to TRBJ1-6; no reliable D call. The CDR3 sequence is 12 residues long. CDR1 is SNHLY, CDR2 FYNNEI, per germline. V was pared by 8 bases and J by 5 bases, with 7 bases between. CDR3: CASSSDNSPLHF. CDR3 nucleotide sequence: TGTGCCAGCTCTTCGGATAATTCACCCCTCCACTTT.

This clone has more than one count but fewer than ten. The CDR3 protein is CASSSTGDGSPLHF. The CDR3 bases are TGTGCCAGCAGCTCTACAGGGGACGGTTCACCCCTCCACTTT. The V call is TRBV11-1, the J call TRBJ1-6, with 7 positions matching TRBD1. V lost 4 bases to trimming and J lost 9 bases; unmatched junction nucleotides: 6. CDR1 is SGHAT and CDR2 is FQDESV in the germline V gene (reference sequence). This CDR3 has 14 amino acids.

The V gene is TRBV6-1, the J gene TRBJ2-7; 7 nucleotides line up with TRBD1. Trimming removed 4 bases from V and 0 bases from J; junction bases left unmatched: 6. Germline values: CDR1 MNHNS, CDR2 SASEGT. The CDR3 is 15 residues long. The CDR3 DNA reads TGTGCCAGCAGTGTGTTGGGACAGAGCTCCTACGAGCAGTACTTC. Translation: CASSVLGQSSYEQYF.